One and the same sample provided the 11 T cell receptor beta chains below, sequenced in a study of T-cell memory formation after mild COVID-19. One entry per CDR3 protein, called by TCRdb with MiXCR from the 5' RACE reads. In the table there are around 300,000 distinct CDR3 sequences, roughly an eighth of which are singletons. Sequencing was done on a sample of PBMCs or a T cell subset sorted from them (not recorded which). The receptor source for this set is a man aged 18 to 30 who had mild COVID-19 (a few samples of this study predate the infection). Cell type and time point are not known.

V and J are TRBV14 and TRBJ2-3; no firm D call. The CDR3 sequence is 11 residues long. Trimming left V 4 bases short and J 7 bases short, with 6 bases between. Germline CDR1 is SGHDN and CDR2 is FVKESK. The CDR3 sequence: CASSRTYTQYF. CDR3 DNA: TGTGCCAGCAGCCGGACCTATACGCAGTATTTT.

The table lists this clonotype with many counts. The V gene is TRBV7-8, the J gene TRBJ2-5; a weak D match, TRBD2 (7 bases). Deletions cut 0 bases from V and 5 bases from J, with 16 bases between. Germline CDR1 is SGHVS and CDR2 is FQNEAQ. This CDR3 is 16 amino acids long. CDR3 protein: CASSLARGATRETQYF. The CDR3 DNA sequence: TGTGCCAGCAGCTTAGCTCGGGGGGCCACAAGGGAGACCCAGTACTTC.

This clonotype came up a few times. The V call is TRBV5-1, the J call TRBJ1-3, with 8 bases matching TRBD1. Trimming cost V 4 bases and J 4 bases; bases outside gene matches: 7. There are 15 residues in the CDR3. The germline CDR1 and CDR2 sequences are SGHRS and YFSETQ. The CDR3 region is CASSDGQGNGNTIYF. Written as DNA, the CDR3 is TGCGCCAGCAGCGACGGACAGGGAAACGGAAACACCATATATTTT.

The V call is TRBV7-2, the J call TRBJ2-1; 7 positions match TRBD2. From germline, CDR1 is SGHTA and CDR2 FQGNSA. The CDR3 extends over 18 amino acids. The trim removed 5 bases at V and 4 bases at J, leaving 17 bases unmatched. The CDR3 DNA reads as TGTGCCAGCAGCCCCGGGAGAGCGGGGCGAACGAAATACAATGAGCAGTTCTTC. Translating gives CASSPGRAGRTKYNEQFF.

This clonotype was seen at least ten times. CDR3 residues: CASSPAGDTQYF. For the CDR3, the DNA is TGCGCCAGCAGCCCCGCCGGGGATACGCAGTATTTT. The chain has TRBV4-3 and TRBJ2-3; D remains ambiguous. The CDR3 runs 12 residues. CDR1 is LGHNA and CDR2 is YSLEER in the germline V gene. V was cut by 4 bases and J by 6 bases, with 8 bases left in between.

Only a few counts were recorded for this clonotype. J is TRBJ1-1 and V is TRBV2; 10 nucleotides line up with TRBD1. The V gene end was trimmed by 6 bases and the J gene end by 5 bases; junction bases not matched to a gene: 6. CDR1 is SNHLY and CDR2 is FYNNEI in the germline V gene. The CDR3 consists of 14 residues. CDR3 DNA sequence: TGTGCCAGCAGCGCGACAGGGGGCGAAACTGAAGCTTTCTTT. Translating it yields CASSATGGETEAFF.

The J gene is TRBJ1-2, the V gene TRBV7-3, with D unclear. The germline V gene encodes CDR1 SGHTA and CDR2 FQGTGA. Trimming pared 3 bases from V and 3 bases from J, leaving 11 bases between. This CDR3 contains 14 residues. CDR3: CASSLRREDYGYTF. The CDR3 nucleotides are TGTGCCAGCAGCTTGAGAAGGGAGGACTATGGCTACACCTTC.

This clonotype came up a few times. The gene calls are TRBV6-2 or TRBV6-3 and TRBJ2-7; D is perhaps TRBD1 (7 bases). From germline, CDR1 is MNHEY and CDR2 SVGEGT. This CDR3 is built from 16 residues. V dropped 4 bases and J dropped 1 base, with 17 bases sitting between them. This CDR3 is CASSSPGGGGSYEQYV. CDR3 nucleotides: TGTGCCAGCAGTTCCCCTGGAGGGGGCGGATCCTACGAGCAGTACGTC.

This clonotype occurred a few times. V and J are TRBV4-3 and TRBJ1-6; TRBD1 might be the D (6 bases). Germline CDR1 is LGHNA and CDR2 is YSLEER. The CDR3 extends over 15 amino acids. With 4 bases removed from V and 5 bases from J, the gap between germline ends came to 12 bases. CDR3: CASSPGASNNSPLHF. The CDR3 coding sequence is TGCGCCAGCAGCCCAGGGGCCTCGAATAATTCACCCCTCCACTTT.

V and J are TRBV20-1 and TRBJ2-1; no clear D. The CDR3 length is 12 residues. Trimming cost V 6 bases and J 5 bases, with 11 bases left between them. The V gene's germline CDR1 is DFQATT and CDR2 SNEGSKA (reference sequence). The CDR3 DNA reads as TGCAGTGCAATACTTACAAACAATGAGCAGTTCTTC. This sequence encodes CSAILTNNEQFF.

The genes are TRBV28 and TRBJ2-3; 7 bases agree with TRBD2. Germline V gene sequence: CDR1 MDHEN, CDR2 SYDVKM. With V trimmed by 3 bases and J by 1 base, 10 bases remained unmatched. CDR3 size: 17 residues. The CDR3 bases are TGTGCCAGCAGTTTGATTTCACGGGACTACCGCACAGATACGCAGTATTTT. Residues: CASSLISRDYRTDTQYF.